These 5 T cell receptor beta chains originate from one sample sequenced in a study of human T cells and chemical hapten exposure. Time point reported: healthy volunteer bleed at 6 weeks. It was unfractionated whole blood from which total RNA was extracted. Each CDR3 protein gets one entry after TCRdb re-called the RACE reads with MiXCR. The sample consists of 35,000 to 50,000 distinct CDR3 sequences, about 4% of them appearing once. Material: whole blood. The receptors originated from a human donor in good health. Some clones in this sample may be carry-over from other donors' samples.

The table lists this clonotype with a few counts. The CDR3 sequence is CASSQGSVNYGYTF. Written as DNA, the CDR3 is TGTGCCAGCAGCCAGGGATCCGTGAACTATGGCTACACCTTC. The V and J genes are TRBV3-1 and TRBJ1-2; D unclear. The CDR3 is 14 amino acids. V was trimmed by 3 bases and J by 2 bases, leaving 10 bases between them. Germline V gene lookup returns CDR1 LGHDT and CDR2 YNNKEL (reference sequence).

By its share, this clonotype is medium-sized. The CDR3 nucleotides read TGTGCCAGCAGAGCCCGGGACTCCACGTCGCAGTACTTC. It yields the protein CASRARDSTSQYF. The chain combines TRBV6-5 with TRBJ2-7; maybe TRBD2 (6 bases). Trimming took off 6 bases at V and 9 bases at J, with 18 bases between the two ends. This CDR3 region has 13 residues. CDR1 and CDR2 (germline): MNHEY, SVGAGI.

This clonotype was detected many times. This chain uses TRBV4-1 with TRBJ1-2; D not certain. CDR1 and CDR2 from the germline V gene are MGHRA and YSYEKL. CDR3 length: 16 amino acids. Trimming cost V 1 base and J 4 bases, with 16 bases left between them. The CDR3 DNA follows: TGCGCCAGCAGCCAAGTGGGAGGACCCAAGAGCTATGGCTACACCTTC. This codes for CASSQVGGPKSYGYTF.

In its sample, this clonotype was seen a few times. This rearrangement joins TRBV29-1 to TRBJ2-3; possible D gene TRBD2, 5 bases. The V gene lost 3 bases and the J gene lost 0 bases, with 16 bases spanning the gap. CDR1 SQVTM and CDR2 ANQGSEA come from the germline V gene. This CDR3 has 16 amino acids. The chain's CDR3 is CSVDTLGRPSTDTQYF. In nucleotides, the CDR3 is TGCAGCGTTGATACCCTGGGGAGACCTAGCACAGATACGCAGTATTTT.

This clonotype was seen ten or more times. The chain has TRBV29-1 and TRBJ1-6; TRBD1 matches at 7 bases. The germline CDR1 and CDR2 sequences are SQVTM and ANQGSEA. Trimming took 4 bases from V and 6 from J; bases not matched to a gene: 12. CDR3 length equals 16 residues. CDR3 bases: TGCAGCGTTGGGCTCCGGGACAGTATTCCTAATTCACCCCTCCACTTT. It translates to CSVGLRDSIPNSPLHF. Drawing the rest from reference TRBV29-1 and TRBJ1-6, the complete variable domain is SAVISQKPSRDICQRGTSLTIQCQVDSQVTMMFWYRQQPGQSLTLIATANQGSEATYESGFVIDKFPISRPNLTFSTLTVSNMSPEDSSIYLCSVGLRDSIPNSPLHFGNGTRLTVT.